These 20 T cell receptor beta chains were all obtained from the same sample, sequenced in a study of blood T cell repertoires in COVID-19. Assay used: immunoSEQ multiplex PCR; TCRdb lists only in-frame clones, some missing. The sample has approximately 190,000 clones; about 88% are singletons. Sequencing input: peripheral blood. These receptors were taken from a woman between 35 and 50 years old who had recovered from COVID-19.

The genes are TRBV27 and TRBJ2-7; D not certain. This CDR3 contains 14 residues. V dropped 2 bases and J dropped 4 bases, with 12 bases sitting between them. Germline V gene sequence: CDR1 MNHEY, CDR2 SMNVEV (reference sequence). CDR3 in DNA: TGTGCCAGCAGTTTAAAGCTAGGAAGATACGAGCAGTACTTC. The encoded protein is CASSLKLGRYEQYF.

The V gene is TRBV2, the J gene TRBJ1-2; tentatively, D is TRBD1 (6 bases). The CDR3 spans 14 residues. V was cut by 6 bases and J by 7 bases, with 18 bases left in between. Germline CDR1 reads SNHLY; CDR2 reads FYNNEI. CDR3: CASSNRDKGPGYTF. CDR3 coding DNA: TGTGCCAGCAGCAACAGGGACAAAGGTCCTGGCTACACCTTC.

The chain employs TRBV27 and TRBJ1-1; no firm D call. Germline CDR1 is MNHEY and CDR2 is SMNVEV (reference sequence). Deletions cut 6 bases from V and 10 bases from J, with 12 bases between. The CDR3 spans 11 residues. CDR3 amino acids: CASRGRRGAFF. The CDR3 DNA reads TGTGCCAGCAGGGGGAGGCGAGGAGCTTTCTTT.

The chain combines TRBV3-1 (or the pseudogene TRBV3-2) with TRBJ2-1; D is perhaps TRBD1 (5 bases). V lost 4 bases and J lost 7, with 17 bases in between. The CDR3 spans 15 residues. Germline V gives CDR1 LGHDT, CDR2 YNNKEL (reference sequence). CDR3 nucleotide sequence: TGTGCCAGCAGCCTAAGGGGCCAAAAAATGAATGAGCAGTTCTTC. As protein: CASSLRGQKMNEQFF.

The chain is built from TRBV19 and TRBJ2-1; D unclear. CDR1 and CDR2 (germline): LNHDA, SQIVND (reference sequence). The CDR3 contains 11 residues. Trimming removed 7 bases from V and 7 bases from J, with 8 bases in between. The DNA for the CDR3 is TGTGCCAGTAAAAGAGGTAATGAGCAGTTCTTC. Translation: CASKRGNEQFF.

The chain combines TRBV29-1 with TRBJ1-1; D is uncertain. The germline gives CDR1 SQVTM, CDR2 ANQGSEA. V gave up 3 bases and J gave up 3 bases, with 8 bases separating them. CDR3 length equals 12 residues. The CDR3 here is CSVEGRDTEAFF. CDR3 bases: TGCAGCGTTGAGGGGAGGGACACTGAAGCTTTCTTT.

The V gene is TRBV7-2, the J gene TRBJ2-7; 8 bases agree with TRBD2. The V gene's germline CDR1 is SGHTA and CDR2 FQGNSA. The J segment lost 3 bases and the V segment lost 5 bases, leaving 12 bases of the junction unmatched. The CDR3 length is 16 residues. The CDR3: CASSPPRDSGNYEQYF. The CDR3 DNA reads as TGTGCCAGCAGCCCCCCCCGAGATAGCGGGAACTACGAGCAGTACTTC.

CDR3 protein: CASSSGDDHGYTF. The CDR3 region has the DNA TGTGCCAGCAGTTCAGGGGATGATCATGGCTACACCTTC. This chain uses TRBV12-3 or TRBV12-4 with TRBJ1-2; tentatively, D is TRBD1 (6 bases). V was trimmed by 4 bases and J by 6 bases, leaving 12 bases between them. CDR3 length equals 13 residues.

In this sample, this clone turned up a few times. The chain carries TRBV15 and TRBJ1-2; D remains unclear. This CDR3 has 13 amino acids. The V gene lost 0 bases and the J gene lost 2 bases, with 4 bases spanning the gap. CDR1 LNHNV and CDR2 YYDKDF come from the germline V gene (reference sequence). The CDR3 sequence is CATSRDGNYGYTF. The CDR3 nucleotides are TGTGCCACCAGCAGAGACGGGAACTATGGCTACACCTTC.

The chain joins TRBV30 to TRBJ2-1, with 8 bases aligning to TRBD2. The CDR3 extends over 13 amino acids. The J segment lost 8 bases and the V segment lost 5 bases, leaving 8 bases of the junction unmatched. In germline, CDR1 is GTSNPN, CDR2 SVGIG (reference sequence). In DNA form, the CDR3 reads TGTGCCTGGGCTGGACTAGCCGGCTATGAGCAGTTCTTC. This encodes CAWAGLAGYEQFF.

The chain carries TRBV12-3 or TRBV12-4 and TRBJ2-1; D gene uncertain. Trimming removed 3 bases from V and 10 bases from J, with 13 bases in between. This CDR3 contains 13 residues. This CDR3 reads CASSFAPRAEQFF. Written as DNA, the CDR3 is TGTGCCAGCAGTTTTGCTCCGAGAGCCGAGCAGTTCTTC.

This clone has ten or more counts. CDR3 nucleotides: TGTGCCACCAGCAGAGATACAGTCGCGAACACCGGGGAGCTGTTTTTT. This translates into CATSRDTVANTGELFF. The J gene is TRBJ2-2, the V gene TRBV15; D is ambiguous. Germline CDR1 and CDR2: LNHNV and YYDKDF (reference sequence). Trimming cost V 0 bases and J 0 bases, with 8 bases left between them. This CDR3 contains 16 residues.

The chain is built from TRBV18 and TRBJ1-2, with D tentatively TRBD1 (5 bases). This CDR3 spans 13 amino acids. The germline V gene has CDR1 KGHSH and CDR2 LQKENI. V lost 3 bases to trimming and J lost 4 bases, with 9 bases between them. In DNA, the CDR3 is TGTGCCAGCTCACCGGACATGAGCTATGGCTACACCTTC. This translates into CASSPDMSYGYTF.

The rearrangement links TRBV11-3 to TRBJ2-7, with a tentative D call TRBD1 (6 bases). Trimming shortened V by 2 bases and J by 2 bases, and 13 bases separated the two germline ends. The germline V gene encodes CDR1 SGHNT and CDR2 YENEEA. The CDR3 is made up of 15 amino acids. This chain's CDR3 is CASSLSKGVAYEQYF. The CDR3 region has the DNA TGTGCCAGCAGCTTATCGAAGGGGGTAGCCTACGAGCAGTACTTC.

The J gene is TRBJ2-7, the V gene TRBV5-8; a weak D match, TRBD1 (5 bases). The CDR3 has 13 amino acids. Trimming left V 4 bases short and J 4 bases short, with 12 bases between. Germline V gene sequence: CDR1 SGHTS, CDR2 YDEGEE. CDR3 protein: CASSGMQGYEQYF. As DNA, the CDR3 is TGTGCCAGCAGCGGAATGCAGGGTTACGAGCAGTACTTC.

The V gene is TRBV6-5, the J gene TRBJ2-7, with D maybe TRBD2 (5 bases). The germline V and J ends were trimmed by 6 bases and 2 bases, with 14 bases remaining between them. CDR1 MNHEY and CDR2 SVGAGI come from the germline V gene. The CDR3 is 14 amino acids. The CDR3 DNA is TGTGCCAGCAGACTGGACTTTCCCCCCTACGAGCAGTACTTC. It specifies CASRLDFPPYEQYF.

V and J are TRBV19 and TRBJ2-5; TRBD2 matches at 9 bases. Germline assignment: CDR1 LNHDA and CDR2 SQIVND (reference sequence). The CDR3 covers 17 residues. After removal of 4 bases from V and 0 bases from J, the junction contained 9 bases not matched to a gene. The CDR3 nucleotides read TGTGCCAGTAGTACTCCCCGACTAGCGGAGTACCAAGAGACCCAGTACTTC. Its translation is CASSTPRLAEYQETQYF.

DNA of the CDR3: TGTGCCAGTACCTATCCCGGGATCGGCTACACCTTC. It is translated as CASTYPGIGYTF. The chain is built from TRBV19 and TRBJ1-2; the D is unclear. Germline V lookup: CDR1 LNHDA, CDR2 SQIVND (reference sequence). Trimming cost V 7 bases and J 8 bases, with 14 bases left between them. The CDR3 sequence is 12 residues long.

This chain's CDR3 is CASSHGGGTQPQHF. In DNA form, the CDR3 reads TGTGCCAGTAGTCACGGAGGCGGGACTCAGCCCCAGCATTTT. V is TRBV19 and J is TRBJ1-5; weak D call: TRBD1 (5 bases). The CDR3 runs to 14 residues. V lost 5 bases, J lost 6 bases, and 14 bases lay in between. The V gene's germline CDR1 is LNHDA and CDR2 SQIVND (reference sequence).

This chain joins TRBV28 and TRBJ2-3; no definite D call. The CDR3 loop spans 16 amino acids. The V end was cut by 1 base, the J end by 3 bases, with 14 bases between. CDR1 and CDR2 from the germline V gene are MDHEN and SYDVKM. The CDR3, as DNA: TGTGCCAGCAGTTTATCGGAGATGGGTGGTACAGATACGCAGTATTTT. Residues: CASSLSEMGGTDTQYF. The full variable domain, with the rest looked up from reference TRBV28 and TRBJ2-3, is DVKVTQSSRYLVKRTGEKVFLECVQDMDHENMFWYRQDPGLGLRLIYFSYDVKMKEKGDIPEGYSVSREKKERFSLILESASTNQTSMYLCASSLSEMGGTDTQYFGPGTRLTVL.